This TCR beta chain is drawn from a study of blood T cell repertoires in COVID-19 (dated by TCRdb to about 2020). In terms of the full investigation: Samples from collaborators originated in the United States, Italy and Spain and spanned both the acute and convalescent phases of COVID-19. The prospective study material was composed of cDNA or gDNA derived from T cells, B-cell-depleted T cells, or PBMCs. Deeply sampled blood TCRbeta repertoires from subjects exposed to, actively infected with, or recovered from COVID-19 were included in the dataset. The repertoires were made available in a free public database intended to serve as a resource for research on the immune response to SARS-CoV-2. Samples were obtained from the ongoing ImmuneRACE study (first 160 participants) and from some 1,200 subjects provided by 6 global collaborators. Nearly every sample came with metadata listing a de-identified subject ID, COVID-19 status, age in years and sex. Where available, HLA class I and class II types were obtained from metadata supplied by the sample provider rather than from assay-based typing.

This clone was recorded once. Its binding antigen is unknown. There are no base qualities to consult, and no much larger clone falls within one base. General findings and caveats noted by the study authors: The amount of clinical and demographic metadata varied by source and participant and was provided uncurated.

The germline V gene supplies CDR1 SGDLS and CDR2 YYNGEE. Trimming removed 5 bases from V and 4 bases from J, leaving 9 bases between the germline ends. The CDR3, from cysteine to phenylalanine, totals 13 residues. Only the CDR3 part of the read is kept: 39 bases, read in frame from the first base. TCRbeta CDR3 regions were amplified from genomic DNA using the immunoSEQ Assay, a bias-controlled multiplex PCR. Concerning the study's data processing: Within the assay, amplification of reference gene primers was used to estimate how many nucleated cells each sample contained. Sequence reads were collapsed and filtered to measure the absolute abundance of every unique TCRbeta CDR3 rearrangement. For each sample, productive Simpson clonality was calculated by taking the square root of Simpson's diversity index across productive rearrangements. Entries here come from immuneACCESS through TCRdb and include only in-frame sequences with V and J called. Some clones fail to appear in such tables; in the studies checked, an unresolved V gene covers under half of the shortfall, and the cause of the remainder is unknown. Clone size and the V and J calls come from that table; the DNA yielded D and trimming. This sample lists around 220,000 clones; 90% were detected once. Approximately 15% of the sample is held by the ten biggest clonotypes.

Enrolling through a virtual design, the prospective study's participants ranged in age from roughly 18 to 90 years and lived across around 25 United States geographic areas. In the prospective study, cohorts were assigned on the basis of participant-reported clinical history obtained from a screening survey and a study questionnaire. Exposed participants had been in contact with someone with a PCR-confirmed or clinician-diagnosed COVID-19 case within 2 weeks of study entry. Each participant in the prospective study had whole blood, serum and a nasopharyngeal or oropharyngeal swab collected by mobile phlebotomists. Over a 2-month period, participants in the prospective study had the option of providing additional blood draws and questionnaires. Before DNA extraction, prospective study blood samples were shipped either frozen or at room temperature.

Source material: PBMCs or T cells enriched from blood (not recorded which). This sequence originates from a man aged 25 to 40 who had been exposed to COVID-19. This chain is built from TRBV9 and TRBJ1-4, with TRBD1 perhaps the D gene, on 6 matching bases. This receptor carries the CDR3 CASSGQYNEKLFF. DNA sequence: TGTGCCAGCAGTGGACAGTATAATGAAAAACTGTTTTTT.